This entry lists 14 T cell receptor beta chains sequenced from one sample in a study of T-cell memory formation after mild COVID-19. MiXCR was run by TCRdb on the 5' RACE reads, yielding one entry per CDR3 protein. The table has about 430,000 distinct CDR3 sequences, roughly 17% seen once. Sequencing used PBMCs or a T cell subset sorted from them (not recorded which). Source of these receptors: a man in his late teens or twenties who had mild COVID-19 (a few samples of this study predate the infection). Cell type and time point are not known.

The chain couples TRBV13 to TRBJ2-1; unclear D gene. CDR3 length: 16 residues. The V gene's germline CDR1 is PRHDT and CDR2 FYEKMQ (reference sequence). The germline V and J ends were trimmed by 6 bases and 0 bases, with 15 bases remaining between them. The CDR3 protein is CASSYLGPSSYNEQFF. The CDR3 bases are TGTGCCAGCAGTTACCTCGGACCGAGCTCCTACAATGAGCAGTTCTTC.

The chain is built from TRBV4-1 and TRBJ1-1; unclear D gene. V was shortened by 0 bases and J by 3 bases, with 11 bases between the two germline ends. The CDR3 loop spans 15 amino acids. Per the germline V gene, CDR1 is MGHRA and CDR2 is YSYEKL. The DNA of the CDR3 is TGCGCCAGCAGCCAAGACGTGGGCGTTCACACTGAAGCTTTCTTT. This encodes CASSQDVGVHTEAFF.

This clonotype was seen a few times. V is TRBV4-2 and J is TRBJ2-5; 9 nucleotides align to TRBD2. J gave up 1 base and V 5 bases, and 8 bases lay outside the gene matches. Germline CDR1 LGHNA, CDR2 YNFKEQ. The CDR3 extends over 16 amino acids. CDR3 protein: CASSLGSGGIQETQYF. The CDR3 DNA reads as TGTGCCAGCAGCTTAGGGAGCGGGGGGATCCAAGAGACCCAGTACTTC.

The chain couples TRBV28 to TRBJ2-7, with a weak D call TRBD1 (6 bases). Deletions cut 4 bases from V and 2 bases from J, with 9 bases between. Germline-derived CDR1 and CDR2 are MDHEN and SYDVKM. This CDR3 is built from 13 residues. CDR3 amino acids: CASSSGQTYEQYV. DNA of the CDR3: TGTGCCAGCAGTTCGGGACAAACCTACGAGCAGTACGTC.

Only a few counts were recorded for this clonotype. The V and J genes are TRBV7-2 and TRBJ2-1; possible D gene TRBD2, 6 bases. The CDR3 runs to 13 residues. With 4 bases removed from V and 8 bases from J, the gap between germline ends came to 12 bases. Germline CDR1 and CDR2: SGHTA and FQGNSA. For the CDR3, the DNA is TGTGCCAGCAGCTCGGGAGTTGGCCATGAGCAGTTCTTC. Translation: CASSSGVGHEQFF.

Ten or more counts support this clonotype. The rearrangement uses TRBV12-3 or TRBV12-4 and TRBJ2-3, with D perhaps TRBD1 (5 bases). The V end was cut by 8 bases, the J end by 5 bases, with 5 bases between. The CDR3 loop spans 10 amino acids. In DNA form, the CDR3 reads TGTGCCAGCCAGGGAGATACGCAGTATTTT. Its protein is CASQGDTQYF.

The DNA for the CDR3 is TGTGCCAGCAGCGTCACCGGGACAGGGGTTACCAAGCAGTACTTC. This translates into CASSVTGTGVTKQYF. The genes are TRBV7-3 and TRBJ2-7, with 10 bases lining up with TRBD1. The CDR3 has 15 amino acids. The germline CDR1 and CDR2 sequences are SGHTA and FQGTGA. The junction had 12 bases not matched to a gene; V was cut back by 5 bases and J by 8 bases.

This clonotype was seen many times. The chain joins TRBV28 to TRBJ2-7; D not resolved. Germline V CDR1 and CDR2: MDHEN, SYDVKM. The CDR3 contains 12 residues. The ends were cut back, 6 bases at V and 4 bases at J, with 10 bases in the middle. The CDR3 sequence is CASSEGRYEQYV. As DNA, the CDR3 is TGTGCCAGCAGCGAAGGGCGTTACGAGCAGTACGTC.

The chain couples TRBV18 to TRBJ1-6; D uncertain. There are 16 residues in the CDR3. V lost 2 bases to trimming and J lost 6 bases, with 14 bases between them. The V gene's germline CDR1 is KGHSH and CDR2 LQKENI. CDR3: CASSPRVGNSNSPLHF. The CDR3 nucleotides read TGTGCCAGCTCACCAAGGGTTGGAAATTCTAATTCACCCCTCCACTTT.

The rearrangement joins TRBV18 to TRBJ1-2, with TRBD1 matching 8 bases. The V and J ends lost 6 bases and 3 bases, in that order; junction bases with no gene match: 9. Germline loops: CDR1 KGHSH, CDR2 LQKENI. There are 15 residues in the CDR3. CDR3 in DNA: TGTGCCAGCTCCCCAGCCATGGGACAGGACTATGGCTACACCTTC. Translating it yields CASSPAMGQDYGYTF.

The J gene is TRBJ2-1, the V gene TRBV14; 9 nucleotides line up with TRBD1. Germline V gives CDR1 SGHDN, CDR2 FVKESK. V dropped 2 bases and J dropped 6; count of bases not matched to a gene: 5. This CDR3 comprises 15 residues. The CDR3 region is CASSQLDRGGNEQFF. In DNA form, the CDR3 reads TGTGCCAGCAGCCAACTCGACAGGGGGGGCAATGAGCAGTTCTTC.

This clonotype occurred a few times. The chain joins TRBV20-1 to TRBJ2-7; TRBD1 agrees at 8 bases. V was pared by 5 bases and J by 2 bases, with 2 bases of the junction left unmatched. This CDR3 has 12 residues. Germline assignment: CDR1 DFQATT and CDR2 SNEGSKA (reference sequence). In nucleotides, the CDR3 is TGCAGTGCTGGGACAGGAACCTACGAGCAGTACTTC. Protein sequence: CSAGTGTYEQYF.

This clonotype turned up a few times. V usage is TRBV20-1 and J usage is TRBJ2-7, with 7 bases fitting TRBD1. The CDR3 has 14 amino acids. Trimming removed 1 base from V and 2 bases from J; junction bases left unmatched: 5. Germline V gene lookup returns CDR1 DFQATT and CDR2 SNEGSKA (reference sequence). CDR3: CSARVPGTAYEQYF. CDR3 nucleotide sequence: TGCAGTGCTAGAGTTCCCGGGACAGCCTACGAGCAGTACTTC.

This clonotype turned up a few times. V usage is TRBV9 and J usage is TRBJ2-7; the D gene is possibly TRBD1 (5 bases). The CDR3 runs 13 residues. The V end was cut by 0 bases, the J end by 6 bases, with 10 bases between. From germline, CDR1 is SGDLS and CDR2 YYNGEE. CDR3 nucleotide sequence: TGTGCCAGCAGCGTAGCGGACACCCTCGAGCAGTACGTC. As protein: CASSVADTLEQYV.